The source of this T cell receptor (beta chain) is a study of blood T cell repertoires in COVID-19. Study-level background: The United States, Italy and Spain supplied acute and convalescent COVID-19 samples. The cDNA or gDNA used as material had been derived from T cells, B-cell-depleted T cells, or PBMCs.

Profiled with immunoSEQ multiplex PCR; TCRdb holds only in-frame clones, not every one. This table has about 200,000 clones, around 79% appearing once. The length of the CDR3 is 15 residues. The V and J ends lost 6 bases and 5 bases respectively, with 17 bases between them. The germline V gene has CDR1 MNHEY and CDR2 SMNVEV (reference sequence). Sequenced: peripheral blood. The receptor's source is a man between 45 and 60 years old who had recovered from COVID-19. V and J are TRBV27 and TRBJ2-1, with D possibly TRBD1 on 6 matching bases. CDR3 sequence reads: CASSQPGTPHNEQFF. In DNA form, the CDR3 reads TGTGCCAGCAGCCAACCCGGGACACCTCACAATGAGCAGTTCTTC.